The sequence of this T cell receptor (beta chain) was determined in a study of T-cell reconstitution after alpha-beta-depleted transplantation in children. This clonotype was seen ten or more times. CDR1 is SGHTA and CDR2 is FQGTGA in the germline V gene. CDR3 length: 15 amino acids. Between the trimmed V and J ends, which lost 4 bases and 5 bases, there was a span of 16 bases. A library of TCRbeta sequences, prepared with unique molecular identifiers, was generated. TCRdb processed the PCR reads anew with MiXCR; each CDR3 protein has one entry. Here the sample spans around 240,000 distinct CDR3 sequences, 7.5% to 10% being singletons.

The chain uses TRBV7-3 and TRBJ2-3; D tentatively fits TRBD1 or TRBD2 (6 bases each). Specimen: PBMCs from the stem cell graft donor, collected from the stem cell graft. The source is a human donor who donated a stem cell graft to a child with SCID. The CDR3 DNA follows: TGTGCCAGCAGCTCTACTTGGGGGGCAAAAGATACGCAGTATTTT. Encoded protein: CASSSTWGAKDTQYF.